One and the same sample provided the 23 T cell receptor beta chains below, sequenced in a study of shared clonotypes between healthy human individuals. This table comes from immunoSEQ multiplex PCR, and its TCRdb copy is limited to in-frame clones, with some not included. The data hold around 600,000 clones, with around 95% observed a single time. CD8 cells classed as naive were CD45RO-negative and positively selected for CCR7, excluding terminally differentiated effector memory CD45RA+ cells. What was sequenced was naive CD8+ T cells sorted from blood. These receptors all come from a woman younger than 45 in good health.

This clone is a singleton in its sample. V usage is TRBV7-9 and J usage is TRBJ2-7, with D tentatively TRBD2 (6 bases). This CDR3 is 16 amino acids long. Deletions cut 5 bases from V and 6 bases from J, with 23 bases between. Germline-derived CDR1 and CDR2 are SEHNR and FQNEAQ (reference sequence). This CDR3 is CASSHPGEELLSEQYF. In nucleotides, the CDR3 is TGTGCCAGCAGCCACCCGGGGGAGGAACTTTTATCCGAGCAGTACTTC.

The V call is TRBV29-1, the J call TRBJ2-3; D gene uncertain. V was pared by 6 bases and J by 6 bases, with 4 bases between. Germline V gene lookup returns CDR1 SQVTM and CDR2 ANQGSEA. The CDR3 consists of 9 residues. In DNA form, the CDR3 reads TGCAGCGTGGGGGATACGCAGTATTTT. Translation: CSVGDTQYF.

V is TRBV28 and J is TRBJ2-5, with 9 bases matching TRBD2. The junction had 11 bases not matched to a gene; V was cut back by 1 base and J by 5 bases. Germline loops: CDR1 MDHEN, CDR2 SYDVKM. The CDR3 is 17 amino acids. The CDR3 is CASSLFLAGIAVETQYF. CDR3 sequence (DNA): TGTGCCAGCAGTTTATTCCTAGCGGGAATAGCTGTGGAGACCCAGTACTTC. Complete variable domain (other parts from reference TRBV28 and TRBJ2-5): DVKVTQSSRYLVKRTGEKVFLECVQDMDHENMFWYRQDPGLGLRLIYFSYDVKMKEKGDIPEGYSVSREKKERFSLILESASTNQTSMYLCASSLFLAGIAVETQYFGPGTRLLVL.

The J gene is TRBJ2-7, the V gene TRBV5-4; 11 nucleotides align to TRBD2. The germline CDR1 and CDR2 sequences are SGHNT and YYREEE (reference sequence). This CDR3 is built from 15 residues. With 3 bases clipped from V and 3 bases from J, the junction kept 5 bases outside the gene matches. The CDR3 reads CASSSPGTSGYEQYF. CDR3 DNA sequence: TGTGCCAGCAGCTCCCCCGGGACTAGCGGCTACGAGCAGTACTTC.

With respect to this clone: The identical CDR3 is also encoded by other nucleotide sequences in the sample. This sequence joins TRBV9 and TRBJ2-2, with D hard to call. The length of the CDR3 is 14 residues. Looked up from germline, CDR1 is SGDLS and CDR2 is YYNGEE. Trimming pared 0 bases from V and 1 base from J, leaving 4 bases between. The CDR3 sequence: CASSVGGNTGELFF. In nucleotides, the CDR3 is TGTGCCAGCAGCGTAGGGGGGAACACCGGGGAGCTGTTTTTT.

To note about this clone: Other DNA sequences in the same sample also yield this CDR3. The genes are TRBV19 and TRBJ2-7; 7 bases align to TRBD2. The trim removed 1 base at V and 4 bases at J, leaving 4 bases unmatched. The CDR3 covers 14 residues. In germline, CDR1 is LNHDA, CDR2 SQIVND (reference sequence). The chain's CDR3 is CASSIGTGGYEQYF. DNA for the CDR3: TGTGCCAGTAGTATAGGAACGGGAGGTTACGAGCAGTACTTC.

The V gene is TRBV4-2, the J gene TRBJ1-4; 7 bases align to TRBD1. Per germline, CDR1 LGHNA and CDR2 YNFKEQ. The CDR3 is 15 residues long. The ends lost 3 bases at V and 4 bases at J; junction bases unmatched: 5. This CDR3 is CASSHDRADNEKLFF. The DNA of the CDR3 is TGTGCCAGCAGCCACGACAGGGCGGATAATGAAAAACTGTTTTTT.

CDR3 in DNA: TGTGCCACCCCCGGACAGATGAACACTGAAGCTTTCTTT. Residues: CATPGQMNTEAFF. This chain joins TRBV2 and TRBJ1-1; tentative D call: TRBD1 (6 bases). The germline V and J ends were trimmed by 10 bases and 0 bases, with 12 bases remaining between them. Germline assignment: CDR1 SNHLY and CDR2 FYNNEI. The CDR3 totals 13 residues.

The chain has TRBV27 and TRBJ1-5, with D maybe TRBD1 (5 bases). Germline values: CDR1 MNHEY, CDR2 SMNVEV (reference sequence). The V end was cut by 2 bases, the J end by 4 bases, with 9 bases between. The CDR3 extends over 14 amino acids. The CDR3 DNA reads as TGTGCCAGCAGTTTACAGGCAGGGAATCAGCCCCAGCATTTT. The encoded protein is CASSLQAGNQPQHF.

The rearrangement uses TRBV5-1 and TRBJ1-1, with D possibly TRBD1 on 5 matching bases. CDR1 and CDR2 (germline): SGHRS, YFSETQ. V was trimmed by 1 base and J by 1 base, leaving 11 bases between them. CDR3 length: 15 amino acids. The CDR3 nucleotides read TGCGCCAGCAGCTTGAGTGGGGGAGGGAACACTGAAGCTTTCTTT. Its protein product is CASSLSGGGNTEAFF.

This clone was observed once. The chain is built from TRBV4-2 and TRBJ2-7, with 10 bases aligning to TRBD2. Germline V gene data show CDR1 as LGHNA and CDR2 as YNFKEQ. Trimming took 3 bases from V and 6 from J; bases not matched to a gene: 8. The CDR3 sequence is 15 residues long. The CDR3 nucleotides read TGTGCCAGCAGCCAGGACCTAGCGGGAGTTGCCGAGCAGTACTTC. The encoded protein is CASSQDLAGVAEQYF.

The CDR3 sequence: CASSFPGGVLQPQHF. The CDR3 DNA sequence: TGTGCCAGCAGTTTCCCCGGGGGAGTTCTTCAGCCCCAGCATTTT. V usage is TRBV28 and J usage is TRBJ1-5; maybe TRBD1 (5 bases). The CDR3 runs to 15 residues. With 3 bases removed from V and 6 bases from J, the gap between germline ends came to 15 bases. Germline V gene sequence: CDR1 MDHEN, CDR2 SYDVKM.

The rearrangement uses TRBV7-8 and TRBJ2-3; D remains unclear. Germline CDR1 is SGHVS and CDR2 is FQNEAQ. With 6 bases removed from V and 5 bases from J, the gap between germline ends came to 21 bases. This CDR3 has 16 residues. The CDR3 sequence: CASRALYSSSVDTQYF. The CDR3 region has the DNA TGTGCCAGCAGAGCGCTCTATAGCTCGAGTGTAGATACGCAGTATTTT.

The chain joins TRBV13 to TRBJ2-7; the match to TRBD2 covers 8 bases. With 6 bases clipped from V and 5 bases from J, the junction kept 9 bases outside the gene matches. CDR3 length: 14 amino acids. Per the germline V gene, CDR1 is PRHDT and CDR2 is FYEKMQ (reference sequence). This CDR3 reads CASSPPGGADEQYF. For the CDR3, the DNA is TGTGCCAGCAGTCCCCCGGGGGGGGCAGACGAGCAGTACTTC. The full variable domain, with the rest looked up from reference TRBV13 and TRBJ2-7, is AAGVIQSPRHLIKEKRETATLKCYPIPRHDTVYWYQQGPGQDPQFLISFYEKMQSDKGSIPDRFSAQQFSDYHSELNMSSLELGDSALYFCASSPPGGADEQYFGPGTRLTVT.

A single count supports this clone. The rearrangement links TRBV7-6 to TRBJ2-1, with 10 bases identical to TRBD1. The CDR3 is 15 amino acids. Germline values: CDR1 SGHVS, CDR2 FNYEAQ. With V trimmed by 5 bases and J by 5 bases, 6 bases remained unmatched. The CDR3 here is CASSIGQGVNNEQFF. The CDR3 DNA reads as TGTGCCAGCAGCATAGGACAGGGGGTCAACAATGAGCAGTTCTTC.

Points on this clone: Within the sample, other DNA sequences also encode this same CDR3. The J gene is TRBJ1-5, the V gene TRBV19; the D is unclear. The CDR3 is 15 amino acids. The germline V gene has CDR1 LNHDA and CDR2 SQIVND (reference sequence). Trimming took 1 base from V and 0 from J, leaving 7 bases between them. The CDR3 DNA reads TGTGCCAGTAGTATAGCCAGCTATAGCAATCAGCCCCAGCATTTT. Translating gives CASSIASYSNQPQHF.

The chain links TRBV18 to TRBJ2-7; 13 positions agree with TRBD2. The length of the CDR3 is 17 residues. Germline CDR1 KGHSH, CDR2 LQKENI. Unmatched junction bases numbered 5, after V lost 0 bases and J lost 3 bases. The CDR3 loop reads CASSPPGTSGTLYEQYF. In DNA form, the CDR3 reads TGTGCCAGCTCACCACCTGGGACTAGCGGGACCCTCTACGAGCAGTACTTC.

The chain links TRBV5-4 to TRBJ1-2; 7 positions match TRBD1. The germline CDR1 and CDR2 sequences are SGHNT and YYREEE (reference sequence). The length of the CDR3 is 15 residues. V trimming: 2 bases; J trimming: 1 base; junction bases outside the gene matches: 5. This CDR3 reads CASSFLQGINYGYTF. The CDR3 bases are TGTGCCAGCAGCTTTCTACAGGGGATTAACTATGGCTACACCTTC.

V is TRBV11-2 and J is TRBJ2-7; D is unclear. The CDR3 runs 14 residues. The germline V gene has CDR1 SGHAT and CDR2 FQNNGV. Between the trimmed V and J ends, which lost 2 bases and 2 bases, there was a span of 10 bases. CDR3 amino acids: CASSLLGPTYEQYF. CDR3 in DNA: TGTGCCAGCAGCTTACTTGGGCCCACCTACGAGCAGTACTTC.

This clone was seen once. The chain has TRBV6-5 and TRBJ2-7, with 9 nucleotides matching TRBD2. CDR3 length: 13 residues. With 3 bases clipped from V and 5 bases from J, the junction kept 2 bases outside the gene matches. Germline CDR1 MNHEY, CDR2 SVGAGI. CDR3 region: CASSYGLAHEQYF. CDR3 bases: TGTGCCAGCAGTTATGGACTAGCGCACGAGCAGTACTTC.

The chain has TRBV6-6 and TRBJ2-7; 7 positions match TRBD2. In germline, CDR1 is MNHNY, CDR2 SVGAGI (reference sequence). This CDR3 is built from 14 residues. The V gene end was trimmed by 0 bases and the J gene end by 7 bases; junction bases not matched to a gene: 6. The CDR3 nucleotides read TGTGCCAGCAGTTACTCGGGGGGGAGTGAAGAGCAGTACTTC. Protein sequence: CASSYSGGSEEQYF.

The gene calls are TRBV11-2 and TRBJ2-5, with a tentative D call TRBD1 (5 bases). This CDR3 spans 12 amino acids. Germline CDR1 SGHAT, CDR2 FQNNGV. Trimming shortened V by 3 bases and J by 5 bases, and 7 bases separated the two germline ends. The CDR3 nucleotides are TGTGCCAGCAGCTTCGCAGGGGAGACCCAGTACTTC. Protein product: CASSFAGETQYF.

The chain's CDR3 is CASSPKIASHGYTF. CDR3 nucleotide sequence: TGTGCCAGCAGCCCAAAAATCGCGTCCCATGGCTACACCTTC. The chain combines TRBV7-9 with TRBJ1-2; the D is unclear. CDR1 is SEHNR and CDR2 is FQNEAQ in the germline V gene (reference sequence). The V and J ends lost 5 bases and 6 bases respectively, with 16 bases between them. The CDR3 is 14 residues long.